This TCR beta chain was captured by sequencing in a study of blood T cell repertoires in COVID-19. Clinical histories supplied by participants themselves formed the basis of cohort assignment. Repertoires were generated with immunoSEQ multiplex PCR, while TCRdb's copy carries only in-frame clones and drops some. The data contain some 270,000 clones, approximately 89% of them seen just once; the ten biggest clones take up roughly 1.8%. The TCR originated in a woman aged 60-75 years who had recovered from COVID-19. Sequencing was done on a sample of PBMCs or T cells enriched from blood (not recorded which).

The CDR3 here is CAWSVAIQINEQYF. CDR3 sequence (DNA): TGTGCCTGGAGTGTGGCTATACAGATAAACGAGCAGTACTTC. The chain has TRBV30 and TRBJ2-7; no firm D call. The CDR3 has 14 amino acids. Germline V lookup: CDR1 GTSNPN, CDR2 SVGIG (reference sequence). V lost 0 bases to trimming and J lost 5 bases, with 14 bases between them.